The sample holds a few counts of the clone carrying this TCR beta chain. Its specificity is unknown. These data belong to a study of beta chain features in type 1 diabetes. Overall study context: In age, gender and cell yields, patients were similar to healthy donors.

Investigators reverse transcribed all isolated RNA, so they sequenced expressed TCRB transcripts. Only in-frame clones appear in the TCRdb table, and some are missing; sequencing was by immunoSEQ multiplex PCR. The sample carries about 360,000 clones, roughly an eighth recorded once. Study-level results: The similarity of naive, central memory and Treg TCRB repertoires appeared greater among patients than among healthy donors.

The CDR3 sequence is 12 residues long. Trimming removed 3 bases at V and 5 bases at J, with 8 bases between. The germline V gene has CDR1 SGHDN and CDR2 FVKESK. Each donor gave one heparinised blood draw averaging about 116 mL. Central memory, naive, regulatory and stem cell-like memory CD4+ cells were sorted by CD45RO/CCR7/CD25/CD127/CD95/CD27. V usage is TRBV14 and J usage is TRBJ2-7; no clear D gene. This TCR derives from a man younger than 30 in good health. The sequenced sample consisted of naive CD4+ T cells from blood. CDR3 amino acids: CASSHNSNEQYF. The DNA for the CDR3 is TGTGCCAGCAGCCATAACTCGAACGAGCAGTACTTC.